Below, 13 T cell receptor beta chains from the same sample are listed, as sequenced in a study of T cells in Graves' hyperthyroidism and ophthalmopathy. The investigators amplified TCR beta CDR3 regions from RNA transcripts. The TCR CDR3 was amplified in a first-round RT-PCR using the HTBI primer set. TCRdb processed the multiplex PCR reads anew with MiXCR; each CDR3 protein has one entry. In the table there are over 700,000 distinct CDR3 sequences, roughly 37% of which are singletons. Sequencing input: blood. These receptors came from a man younger than 30 with Graves' hyperthyroidism.

For this clonotype: Given a much more abundant clone one base away, this may be a read error. The CDR3 sequence is CSATGRVGGAEAFF. DNA of the CDR3: TGCAGTGCTACCGGTCGGGTGGGCGGCGCTGAAGCTTTCTTT. This chain connects TRBV20-1 to TRBJ1-1; no definite D call. Germline V gives CDR1 DFQATT, CDR2 SNEGSKA (reference sequence). CDR3 length equals 14 residues. Trimming left V 4 bases short and J 6 bases short, with 18 bases between.

V usage is TRBV2 and J usage is TRBJ2-7, with 8 bases matching TRBD2. The CDR3 loop spans 17 amino acids. Germline V lookup: CDR1 SNHLY, CDR2 FYNNEI. Trimming took 0 bases from V and 7 from J; bases not matched to a gene: 14. CDR3 in DNA: TGTGCCAGCAGTGAAGCGCTTCCGGGGGGGCCCGATGGGGAGCAGTACTTC. Its translation: CASSEALPGGPDGEQYF.

This clonotype was detected ten times or more. The chain recombines TRBV10-3 with TRBJ2-7, with 7 positions matching TRBD1. V lost 6 bases and J lost 2; bases outside the gene matches: 4. CDR1 is ENHRY, CDR2 SYGVKD, per germline. CDR3 length: 13 amino acids. CDR3 sequence: CAISVTGTYEQYF. The CDR3, as DNA: TGTGCCATCAGCGTGACAGGGACCTACGAGCAGTACTTC.

The chain uses TRBV7-8 and TRBJ1-2, with TRBD1 matching over 7 bases. Germline V gene lookup returns CDR1 SGHVS and CDR2 FQNEAQ. The CDR3 length is 13 residues. Trimming cost V 5 bases and J 12 bases; bases outside gene matches: 12. The CDR3 DNA follows: TGTGCCAGCAGCATCGACAGGGAAAGGGACCACACCTTC. Protein product: CASSIDRERDHTF.

This clonotype was found a few times. The V call is TRBV5-5, the J call TRBJ1-6, with D uncertain. Germline V gene data show CDR1 as SGHKS and CDR2 as YYEKEE (reference sequence). V was clipped by 7 bases and J by 4 bases, with 12 bases between them. This CDR3 contains 14 residues. CDR3 bases: TGTGCCAGCGAGGCAGCGCATTATAATTCACCCCTCCACTTT. Translated, it gives CASEAAHYNSPLHF.

This clonotype occurred many times. V usage is TRBV7-9 and J usage is TRBJ2-5; TRBD1 matches at 9 bases. The trim removed 2 bases at V and 5 bases at J, leaving 6 bases unmatched. The CDR3 length is 15 residues. Germline-derived CDR1 and CDR2 are SEHNR and FQNEAQ (reference sequence). DNA of the CDR3: TGTGCCAGCAGCTTACGGGACAGGGCCGAGGAGACCCAGTACTTC. It translates to CASSLRDRAEETQYF.

As for this clonotype: Since a much larger clone is just one base distant, this may be a read error. The chain recombines TRBV7-2 with TRBJ1-1; 10 positions agree with TRBD1. The length of the CDR3 is 15 residues. Germline loops: CDR1 SGHTA, CDR2 FQGNSA. V dropped 7 bases and J dropped 6; count of bases not matched to a gene: 11. The CDR3 coding sequence is TGTGCCAGCAACGCACGGACAGGGGGTACCGCTGAAGCTTTCTTT. This encodes CASNARTGGTAEAFF.

A word on this clonotype: A junction end diverges from the germline sequence, so it may reflect a read error. The chain uses TRBV5-1 and TRBJ2-7; 9 bases map to TRBD2. The CDR3 has 19 residues. Germline-derived CDR1 and CDR2 are SGHRS and YFSETQ. The CDR3 DNA is TGTGCCAGCAGCTTAGCCCCACCGATAGCGGGAGAGGGTCTCCACGAGCAGTACTTC. Protein product: CASSLAPPIAGEGLHEQYF. The whole variable domain, remainder taken from reference TRBV5-1 and TRBJ2-7, is KAGVTQTPRYLIKTRGQQVTLSCSPISGHRSVSWYQQTPGQGLQFLFEYFSETQRNKGNFPGRFSGRQFSNSRSEMNVSTLELGDSALYLCASSLAPPIAGEGLHEQYFGPGTRLTVT.

This clonotype was recorded at least ten times. The chain carries TRBV5-1 and TRBJ1-1; possible D gene TRBD1, 5 bases. Germline V gene sequence: CDR1 SGHRS, CDR2 YFSETQ. V gave up 6 bases and J gave up 8 bases, with 14 bases separating them. There are 12 residues in the CDR3. CDR3 sequence reads: CASKVDDREAFF. The CDR3 DNA reads as TGCGCCAGCAAGGTGGACGACAGAGAAGCTTTCTTT. Full variable domain (missing parts from reference TRBV5-1 and TRBJ1-1): KAGVTQTPRYLIKTRGQQVTLSCSPISGHRSVSWYQQTPGQGLQFLFEYFSETQRNKGNFPGRFSGRQFSNSRSEMNVSTLELGDSALYLCASKVDDREAFFGQGTRLTVV.

At least ten counts were recorded for this clonotype. This rearrangement joins TRBV29-1 to TRBJ1-2, with 7 bases matching TRBD1. The length of the CDR3 is 13 residues. Germline values: CDR1 SQVTM, CDR2 ANQGSEA. V was pared by 3 bases and J by 6 bases, with 7 bases of the junction left unmatched. This CDR3 reads CSVEKTGTHGYTF. DNA of the CDR3: TGCAGCGTTGAGAAGACAGGGACCCATGGCTACACCTTC.

The CDR3 sequence: CASSLAGWAREQYF. The CDR3 DNA reads as TGTGCCAGCAGCTTGGCCGGGTGGGCTCGGGAGCAGTACTTC. V gene TRBV7-8 combines with J gene TRBJ2-7; D is unclear. The CDR3 sequence is 14 residues long. Germline CDR1 reads SGHVS; CDR2 reads FQNEAQ. V was trimmed by 3 bases and J by 7 bases, leaving 16 bases between them.

This clonotype occurred many times. The gene calls are TRBV15 and TRBJ1-5, with D perhaps matching TRBD1 (6 bases). Trimming removed 5 bases from V and 8 bases from J, with 13 bases in between. The germline V gene has CDR1 LNHNV and CDR2 YYDKDF (reference sequence). The CDR3 length is 13 residues. CDR3 nucleotides: TGTGCCACCAGCTCAAATGAGGGGGAGCCCCAGCATTTT. It translates to CATSSNEGEPQHF. Full variable domain (outside the CDR3, taken from reference TRBV15 and TRBJ1-5): DAMVIQNPRYQVTQFGKPVTLSCSQTLNHNVMYWYQQKSSQAPKLLFHYYDKDFNNEADTPDNFQSRRPNTSFCFLDIRSPGLGDTAMYLCATSSNEGEPQHFGDGTRLSIL.

The CDR3 coding sequence is TGTGCCAGCAGTCCAGGGTCGACGCAGCCCCAGCATTTT. Translated, it gives CASSPGSTQPQHF. V usage is TRBV12-3 or TRBV12-4 and J usage is TRBJ1-5, with D possibly matching TRBD1 (5 bases). There are 13 residues in the CDR3. V lost 5 bases and J 7 bases, leaving 12 bases between the germline ends.